The source of this T cell receptor (beta chain) is a study of somatic mutations in cytotoxic T cells in rheumatoid arthritis. A remark on this clone: Its cognate antigen is unknown.

The study's findings and limits: Statistically, CD8+ T-cell clonality was not significantly distinct between individuals with rheumatoid arthritis and age-matched healthy controls.

TCRdb's copy holds only in-frame clones and misses some; the assay was immunoSEQ multiplex PCR. Of 35,000 to 45,000 clones detected, about 84% appear once; the ten largest clones hold approximately 3.2%. It was blood donors, 55% female and with a median age of approximately 60 years (range roughly 20-75), who served as healthy controls. Purity of the CD4+ and CD8+ cells, isolated by positive magnetic bead selection, was checked by flow cytometry. CDR3 length: 11 residues. The germline V and J ends were trimmed by 8 bases and 9 bases, with 11 bases remaining between them. Germline CDR1 is MDHEN and CDR2 is SYDVKM.

The sequence was obtained from a man aged 35 to 55 in good health. The chain is built from TRBV28 and TRBJ2-1; the D is unclear. The sequenced sample consisted of CD8+ T cells sorted from blood. The CDR3 region has the DNA TGTGCCAGCGCCTCCATAGGTGAGCAGTTCTTC. Amino acid sequence: CASASIGEQFF.